The 20 T cell receptor beta chains presented below share a single source sample, sequenced in a study of T cell responses to AZD1222 COVID-19 vaccine. The assay was immunoSEQ multiplex PCR, and TCRdb's table has in-frame clones only and misses some. The sample carries some 160,000 clones, around nine tenths recorded once. The source material was peripheral blood, sampled on day 0 of AZD1222 vaccination. The source of these receptors is an adult in good health.

The count of this clone is one. The junction differs from germline at one of its ends, possibly a read error. The chain is built from TRBV7-2 and TRBJ2-7; 9 nucleotides match TRBD2. Germline lookup yields CDR1 SGHTA and CDR2 FQGNSA. The CDR3 totals 14 residues. Here the CDR3 reads CASSLVPGTSPPHF. Written as DNA, the CDR3 is TGTGCCAGCAGCTTAGTGCCCGGGACTAGCCCCCCCCACTTC.

This sequence joins TRBV19 and TRBJ1-5, with D hard to call. From germline, CDR1 is LNHDA and CDR2 SQIVND (reference sequence). V dropped 2 bases and J dropped 0 bases, with 11 bases sitting between them. The CDR3 runs to 16 residues. The CDR3 nucleotides are TGTGCCAGTAGTATATCGGACTTATATAGCAATCAGCCCCAGCATTTT. As protein: CASSISDLYSNQPQHF.

The V gene is TRBV7-9, the J gene TRBJ2-7; possible D gene TRBD2, 6 bases. Germline CDR1 is SEHNR and CDR2 is FQNEAQ (reference sequence). This CDR3 has 15 amino acids. The V and J ends lost 7 bases and 7 bases respectively, with 23 bases between them. CDR3 protein: CASTLGDSFVEEQYF. The CDR3 DNA reads TGTGCCAGCACCTTGGGGGACTCCTTTGTCGAGGAGCAGTACTTC.

The V and J genes are TRBV7-9 and TRBJ2-5, with D tentatively TRBD1 or TRBD2 (5 bases each). In germline, CDR1 is SEHNR, CDR2 FQNEAQ (reference sequence). The CDR3 sequence is 14 residues long. V was pared by 8 bases and J by 0 bases, with 13 bases between. The CDR3 nucleotides read TGTGCCAGCCTGGGACGCCCGAACCAAGAGACCCAGTACTTC. Amino acid sequence: CASLGRPNQETQYF.

The chain joins TRBV3-1 (or the pseudogene TRBV3-2) to TRBJ2-1; weak D call: TRBD2 (6 bases). The germline V gene has CDR1 LGHDT and CDR2 YNNKEL (reference sequence). CDR3 length equals 14 residues. Trimming pared 1 base from V and 5 bases from J, leaving 9 bases between. This CDR3 reads CASSQGTTHNEQFF. In DNA form, the CDR3 reads TGTGCCAGCAGCCAAGGGACTACCCACAATGAGCAGTTCTTC.

DNA for the CDR3: TGTGCCAGTAGTCCCTCGGCGAGGCGGGGCCAAGAGACCCAGTACTTC. It encodes CASSPSARRGQETQYF. The chain is built from TRBV19 and TRBJ2-5; perhaps TRBD2 as D (6 bases). Per germline, CDR1 LNHDA and CDR2 SQIVND (reference sequence). V lost 5 bases and J 1 base, leaving 17 bases between the germline ends. CDR3 length equals 16 residues.

V usage is TRBV18 and J usage is TRBJ2-2, with a weak D call TRBD1 (6 bases). The germline gives CDR1 KGHSH, CDR2 LQKENI. V was trimmed by 5 bases and J by 5 bases, leaving 18 bases between them. This CDR3 comprises 16 residues. The CDR3 here is CASSTPGAAKTGELFF. CDR3 bases: TGTGCCAGCTCAACTCCAGGGGCTGCAAAGACCGGGGAGCTGTTTTTT.

The table lists this clone with a few counts. Distinct nucleotide sequences in the sample also encode this CDR3. The chain is built from TRBV2 and TRBJ1-4; no firm D call. The germline V gene has CDR1 SNHLY and CDR2 FYNNEI. The CDR3 is made up of 13 amino acids. V was cut by 7 bases and J by 1 base, with 7 bases left in between. In nucleotides, the CDR3 is TGTGCCAGCACCCAAGGAACTAATGAAAAACTGTTTTTT. It is translated as CASTQGTNEKLFF.

The chain carries TRBV15 and TRBJ2-3, with D possibly matching TRBD2 (5 bases). Germline loops: CDR1 LNHNV, CDR2 YYDKDF (reference sequence). V lost 0 bases and J lost 1, with 20 bases in between. The CDR3 is 19 residues long. CDR3 sequence reads: CATSRDNRRTVWGTDTQYF. CDR3 sequence (DNA): TGTGCCACCAGCAGAGATAATAGGAGGACGGTTTGGGGCACAGATACGCAGTATTTT.

The chain uses TRBV6-5 and TRBJ2-4; D is possibly TRBD1 or TRBD2 (5 bases each). V gave up 10 bases and J gave up 0 bases, with 13 bases separating them. This CDR3 has 14 residues. CDR1 and CDR2 (germline): MNHEY, SVGAGI. The CDR3 is CATRLGVAKNIQYF. In nucleotides, the CDR3 is TGTGCCACCCGGCTGGGGGTAGCCAAAAACATTCAGTACTTC.

The chain is built from TRBV27 and TRBJ2-3, with 8 bases fitting TRBD1. The CDR3 consists of 15 residues. The trim removed 3 bases at V and 4 bases at J, leaving 6 bases unmatched. Germline V CDR1 and CDR2: MNHEY, SMNVEV (reference sequence). The DNA of the CDR3 is TGTGCCAGCAGTTTTCAGGGGGCGCGAGCAGATACGCAGTATTTT. Protein: CASSFQGARADTQYF.

V gene TRBV19 combines with J gene TRBJ1-5, with 12 positions matching TRBD1. V lost 4 bases to trimming and J lost 7 bases; unmatched junction nucleotides: 8. Per the germline V gene, CDR1 is LNHDA and CDR2 is SQIVND (reference sequence). The CDR3 extends over 16 amino acids. CDR3 residues: CASSNRDRGLRQPQHF. In DNA, the CDR3 is TGTGCCAGTAGTAACCGGGACAGGGGGCTGAGGCAGCCCCAGCATTTT.

The chain carries TRBV28 and TRBJ2-7; TRBD2 aligns across 7 bases. This CDR3 contains 14 residues. Germline CDR1 reads MDHEN; CDR2 reads SYDVKM. Trimming cost V 4 bases and J 4 bases; bases outside gene matches: 7. The CDR3 is CASSSRGRKYEQYF. As DNA, the CDR3 is TGTGCCAGCAGTTCGCGGGGGAGGAAATACGAGCAGTACTTC.

The chain links TRBV7-2 to TRBJ1-2; 12 bases agree with TRBD1. Looked up from germline, CDR1 is SGHTA and CDR2 is FQGNSA. The junction had 6 bases not matched to a gene; V was cut back by 4 bases and J by 6 bases. The CDR3 is 15 amino acids. The CDR3 sequence: CASSWGQGARNGYTF. CDR3 nucleotide sequence: TGTGCCAGCAGCTGGGGACAGGGGGCGCGGAATGGCTACACCTTC.

The rearrangement joins TRBV24-1 to TRBJ1-3; the D is unclear. Germline values: CDR1 KGHDR, CDR2 SFDVKD. V lost 8 bases to trimming and J lost 0 bases, with 7 bases between them. The CDR3 totals 13 residues. CDR3 bases: TGTGCCACCAAAGCCGGCTCTGGAAACACCATATATTTT. Amino acid sequence: CATKAGSGNTIYF.

The chain is built from TRBV4-1 and TRBJ2-7; 8 bases are shared with TRBD2. V trimming: 1 base; J trimming: 1 base; junction bases outside the gene matches: 9. Germline lookup yields CDR1 MGHRA and CDR2 YSYEKL. This CDR3 spans 17 amino acids. The CDR3 sequence is CASSQAGSGRGSYEQYF. In DNA, the CDR3 is TGCGCCAGCAGCCAAGCCGGGAGCGGGAGAGGGTCCTACGAGCAGTACTTC.

The chain has TRBV5-4 and TRBJ2-1; 9 bases fit TRBD2. After removal of 5 bases from V and 5 bases from J, the junction contained 20 bases not matched to a gene. Germline V lookup: CDR1 SGHNT, CDR2 YYREEE (reference sequence). The CDR3 is made up of 19 amino acids. This CDR3 is CASRVGTSGGTLRDNEQFF. CDR3 bases: TGTGCCAGCAGGGTTGGGACGAGCGGGGGGACACTAAGAGACAATGAGCAGTTCTTC. Based on the CDR3 plus reference TRBV5-4 and TRBJ2-1, the full variable domain is ETGVTQSPTHLIKTRGQQVTLRCSSQSGHNTVSWYQQALGQGPQFIFQYYREEENGRGNFPPRFSGLQFPNYSSELNVNALELDDSALYLCASRVGTSGGTLRDNEQFFGPGTRLTVL.

The chain links TRBV7-2 to TRBJ1-2; the D is unclear. The V end lost 1 base, the J end lost 2 bases, and 14 bases lay between the germline ends. Germline CDR1 SGHTA, CDR2 FQGNSA. The CDR3 sequence is 16 residues long. The CDR3 DNA follows: TGTGCCAGCAGCTTAGTTGCCTCGGACCGAAACTATGGCTACACCTTC. Encoded protein: CASSLVASDRNYGYTF.

As to this clone: Relative to the germline gene, one junction end is altered; a read error may explain this. The V and J genes are TRBV15 and TRBJ2-1; 8 positions agree with TRBD2. Germline V gene data show CDR1 as LNHNV and CDR2 as YYDKDF (reference sequence). CDR3 length: 16 residues. The CDR3 nucleotides are TGTGCCACCAGCAAATTGGTAGCGGGGTCCTTCAATGAGCAGTTCTTC. Encoded protein: CATSKLVAGSFNEQFF. The whole variable domain, filled in from reference TRBV15 and TRBJ2-1, reads DAMVIQNPRYQVTQFGKPVTLSCSQTLNHNVMYWYQQKSSQAPKLLFHYYDKDFNNEADTPDNFQSRRPNTSFCFLDIRSPGLGDTAMYLCATSKLVAGSFNEQFFGPGTRLTVL.

The V gene is TRBV19, the J gene TRBJ1-5; D might be TRBD1 (5 bases). This CDR3 contains 13 residues. The V gene's germline CDR1 is LNHDA and CDR2 SQIVND (reference sequence). V lost 6 bases and J 7 bases, leaving 13 bases between the germline ends. Written as DNA, the CDR3 is TGTGCCAGTAGGAGACTAGGGGCCCAGCCCCAGCATTTT. Its translation: CASRRLGAQPQHF.